This T cell receptor beta chain originates from a study of cytomegalovirus exposure and HLA in healthy donors. The V gene's germline CDR1 is GTSNPN and CDR2 SVGIG (reference sequence). CDR3 size: 18 residues. V dropped 8 bases and J dropped 8; count of bases not matched to a gene: 18. PCR used 60 Vbeta primers and 13 Jbeta primers. Some clones are missing from TCRdb's copy, which holds only in-frame ones; the method was immunoSEQ multiplex PCR. The data show approximately 60,000 clones, with roughly four fifths seen just once and 1.5% to 2% held by the top ten. The sample consisted of PBMCs. This sequence was found in a man between 35 and 55 years old in good health and CMV-seronegative. This chain links TRBV30 with TRBJ2-1, with 16 bases matching TRBD2. This chain's CDR3 is CAGQGLAGGLRVFDEQFF. The CDR3 DNA is TGTGCCGGTCAGGGACTAGCGGGGGGGTTGCGTGTTTTCGATGAGCAGTTCTTC.